The T cell receptor beta chain described here comes from a study of T cells in Graves' hyperthyroidism and ophthalmopathy. The study, taken as a whole, reports: Progression to ophthalmopathy was predicted a median of roughly 6.6 months early.

Regarding this clonotype: Antigen specificity is unknown.

Amplified TCR beta CDR3 regions came from RNA transcripts. Primed by the HTBI set, a first-round RT-PCR was run on the TCR CDR3. In TCRdb, the multiplex PCR reads were re-called with MiXCR into one record per CDR3 protein. The sample includes some 530,000 distinct CDR3 sequences, less than 25% of them seen just once. The sequence was collected from a woman aged 65 to 85 with Graves' ophthalmopathy. Source material: blood.

The chain's CDR3 is CASSLGSGSPDTQYF. Here the CDR3 DNA reads TGCGCCAGCAGCTTAGGTAGCGGGAGTCCAGATACGCAGTATTTT. This chain connects TRBV5-1 to TRBJ2-3; 9 positions agree with TRBD2. With V trimmed by 2 bases and J by 4 bases, 5 bases remained unmatched. This CDR3 is built from 15 residues. Germline CDR1 reads SGHRS; CDR2 reads YFSETQ.